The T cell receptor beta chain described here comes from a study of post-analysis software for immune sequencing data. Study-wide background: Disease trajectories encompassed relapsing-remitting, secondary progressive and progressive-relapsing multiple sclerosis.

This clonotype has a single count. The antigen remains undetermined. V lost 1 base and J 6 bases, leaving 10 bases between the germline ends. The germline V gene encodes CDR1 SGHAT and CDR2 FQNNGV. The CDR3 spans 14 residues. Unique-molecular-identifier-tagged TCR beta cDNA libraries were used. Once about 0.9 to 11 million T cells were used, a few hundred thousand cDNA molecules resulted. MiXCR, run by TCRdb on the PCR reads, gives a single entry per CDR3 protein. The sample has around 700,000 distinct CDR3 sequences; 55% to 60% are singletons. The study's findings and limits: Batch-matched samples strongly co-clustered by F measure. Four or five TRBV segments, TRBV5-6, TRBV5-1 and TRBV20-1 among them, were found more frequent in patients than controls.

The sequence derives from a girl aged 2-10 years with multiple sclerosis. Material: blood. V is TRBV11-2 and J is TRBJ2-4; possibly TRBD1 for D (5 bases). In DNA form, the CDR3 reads TGTGCCAGCAGCTTAGCCCGGACAATAAACATTCAGTACTTC. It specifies CASSLARTINIQYF.